What follows describes a single T cell receptor beta chain. Antigen unknown. The second PCR ran about 6 to 12 cycles with a sample-barcoded 5' primer and J-beta primers. Using its own MiXCR run on the 5' RACE reads, TCRdb lists one record per CDR3 protein. The sample includes approximately 360,000 distinct CDR3 sequences, 52% of them seen just once. The record originates from a study of blood T cells in healthy people across ages. Regarding the study as a whole: Researchers judged that diversity estimates from one million T cells fell short of true values.

Donors were healthy Caucasian individuals from Russia aged roughly 6 to 90. The germline gives CDR1 MNHEY, CDR2 SMNVEV (reference sequence). V shed 0 bases and J shed 4 bases, with 13 bases lying between them. The CDR3 loop spans 15 amino acids. The rearrangement joins TRBV27 to TRBJ2-7, with D possibly matching TRBD1 (5 bases). The TCR sequence derives from a man aged 55 to 69 in good health. Sequences were obtained from blood. CDR3 residues: CASSLSQGPRYEQYF. CDR3 nucleotide sequence: TGTGCCAGCAGTTTATCCCAGGGCCCCCGGTACGAGCAGTACTTC.